Below, 28 T cell receptor beta chains from the same sample are listed, as sequenced in a study of cytomegalovirus exposure and HLA in healthy donors. Primers: 60 Vbeta forward and 13 Jbeta reverse. The assay was immunoSEQ multiplex PCR, and TCRdb's table has in-frame clones only and misses some. The sample holds around 150,000 clones, approximately 81% seen once. Sequencing input: PBMCs. All receptors come from a man younger than 30 in good health and CMV-seronegative.

A single count supports this clone. V is TRBV7-9 and J is TRBJ1-2; possible D gene TRBD1, 5 bases. Germline loops: CDR1 SEHNR, CDR2 FQNEAQ (reference sequence). This CDR3 has 14 amino acids. V dropped 4 bases and J dropped 8 bases, with 17 bases sitting between them. CDR3 DNA sequence: TGTGCCAGCAGCTCGGCCGGGGGGGGAACGGGCTACACCTTC. Amino acid sequence: CASSSAGGGTGYTF. The variable domain in full, with the rest retrieved from reference TRBV7-9 and TRBJ1-2, is DTGVSQNPRHKITKRGQNVTFRCDPISEHNRLYWYRQTLGQGPEFLTYFQNEAQLEKSRLLSDRFSAERPKGSFSTLEIQRTEQGDSAMYLCASSSAGGGTGYTFGSGTRLTVV.

The chain combines TRBV10-2 with TRBJ2-5; D is unclear. Germline CDR1 and CDR2: WSHSY and SAAADI. CDR3 length: 14 residues. Between the trimmed V and J ends, which lost 1 base and 5 bases, there was a span of 11 bases. The CDR3 nucleotides read TGCGCCAGCAGTGAGTTCCTAGATCCTGAGACCCAGTACTTC. The encoded protein is CASSEFLDPETQYF.

The chain is built from TRBV6-6 and TRBJ1-1; D is perhaps TRBD1 (5 bases). V was cut by 5 bases and J by 1 base, with 14 bases left in between. Per the germline V gene, CDR1 is MNHNY and CDR2 is SVGAGI (reference sequence). This CDR3 spans 15 amino acids. The CDR3 DNA reads as TGTGCCAGCAGTAACCCGACAGACAAGAACACTGAAGCTTTCTTT. Translated: CASSNPTDKNTEAFF.

Of note for this clone: At one end the junction does not follow the germline gene, possibly because of a read error. This chain links TRBV7-9 with TRBJ2-3, with 7 bases matching TRBD1. Germline V lookup: CDR1 SEHNR, CDR2 FQNEAQ (reference sequence). This CDR3 is 15 amino acids long. The CDR3 loop is CSSSNDRVLTDTQYF. The CDR3 bases are TGTTCCAGCAGCAATGACAGGGTTTTAACAGATACGCAGTATTTT. The full variable domain, completed using reference TRBV7-9 and TRBJ2-3, is DTGVSQNPRHKITKRGQNVTFRCDPISEHNRLYWYRQTLGQGPEFLTYFQNEAQLEKSRLLSDRFSAERPKGSFSTLEIQRTEQGDSAMYLCSSSNDRVLTDTQYFGPGTRLTVL.

This sequence joins TRBV4-1 and TRBJ2-1, with 7 bases that match TRBD2. This CDR3 region has 16 residues. V gave up 4 bases and J gave up 1 base; unmatched junction bases: 7. Germline lookup yields CDR1 MGHRA and CDR2 YSYEKL. CDR3 nucleotides: TGCGCCAGCAGCCCGAGGAGCGGGGCTTCCTACAATGAGCAGTTCTTC. Translation gives CASSPRSGASYNEQFF.

This clone was seen a few times. The J gene is TRBJ2-7, the V gene TRBV7-2; no clear D gene. The germline V gene has CDR1 SGHTA and CDR2 FQGNSA. The CDR3 covers 15 residues. Trimming took 5 bases from V and 2 from J, leaving 16 bases between them. The CDR3 sequence is CASSPNPLGTYEQYF. As DNA, the CDR3 is TGTGCCAGCAGCCCCAACCCCCTGGGCACCTACGAGCAGTACTTC.

V and J are TRBV7-9 and TRBJ2-3, with TRBD2 matching over 9 bases. Germline V lookup: CDR1 SEHNR, CDR2 FQNEAQ (reference sequence). The trim removed 4 bases at V and 12 bases at J, leaving 8 bases unmatched. The CDR3 length is 13 residues. The CDR3 is CASSSGASGNQYF. CDR3 DNA: TGTGCCAGCAGCTCGGGGGCTAGCGGGAACCAGTATTTT.

The chain couples TRBV6-5 to TRBJ2-5; possible D gene TRBD1, 5 bases. This CDR3 spans 13 amino acids. The V and J ends lost 7 bases and 4 bases respectively, with 13 bases between them. The germline CDR1 and CDR2 sequences are MNHEY and SVGAGI. The CDR3 sequence: CASKRTQGETQYF. The CDR3 nucleotides read TGTGCCAGCAAACGGACGCAGGGAGAGACCCAGTACTTC.

V usage is TRBV5-1 and J usage is TRBJ1-2; 10 positions match TRBD1. Germline V gene data show CDR1 as SGHRS and CDR2 as YFSETQ. This CDR3 region has 16 residues. Germline trimming cut 0 bases from V and 7 bases from J; bases unmatched to any gene: 9. The CDR3 nucleotides are TGCGCCAGCAGCTTGGCCGTCGGGACAGGGGAGGGTGGCTACACCTTC. Protein: CASSLAVGTGEGGYTF.

The V and J genes are TRBV28 and TRBJ2-6; the match to TRBD1 covers 11 bases. CDR3 size: 17 residues. The germline gives CDR1 MDHEN, CDR2 SYDVKM. The J segment lost 1 base and the V segment lost 5 bases, leaving 4 bases of the junction unmatched. This CDR3 reads CASSAGTGGSGANVLTF. DNA of the CDR3: TGTGCCAGCAGTGCGGGGACAGGGGGGTCTGGGGCCAACGTCCTGACTTTC.

V is TRBV10-3 and J is TRBJ2-1; possibly TRBD1 for D (6 bases). CDR1 and CDR2 from the germline V gene are ENHRY and SYGVKD. CDR3 length equals 13 residues. Trimming shortened V by 10 bases and J by 4 bases, and 14 bases separated the two germline ends. In DNA form, the CDR3 reads TGTGCCACTGAGACAGGCAGATACAATGAGCAGTTCTTC. The encoded protein is CATETGRYNEQFF.

V gene TRBV7-2 combines with J gene TRBJ2-1; 8 nucleotides match TRBD1. The germline V gene has CDR1 SGHTA and CDR2 FQGNSA. This CDR3 has 16 residues. Unmatched junction bases numbered 8, after V lost 5 bases and J lost 2 bases. The CDR3 loop reads CASSIQTGGAYNEQFF. DNA for the CDR3: TGTGCCAGCAGCATACAAACAGGGGGTGCCTACAATGAGCAGTTCTTC. Looking up the rest from reference TRBV7-2 and TRBJ2-1 gives the full variable domain: GAGVSQSPSNKVTEKGKDVELRCDPISGHTALYWYRQSLGQGLEFLIYFQGNSAPDKSGLPSDRFSAERTGGSVSTLTIQRTQQEDSAVYLCASSIQTGGAYNEQFFGPGTRLTVL.

V is TRBV9 and J is TRBJ2-7; 8 bases align to TRBD2. The germline gives CDR1 SGDLS, CDR2 YYNGEE. The CDR3 covers 14 residues. V trimming: 4 bases; J trimming: 7 bases; junction bases outside the gene matches: 10. This CDR3 is CASSPSSGRDEQYF. Here the CDR3 DNA reads TGTGCCAGCAGCCCCTCTAGCGGGCGGGATGAGCAGTACTTC.

This rearrangement joins TRBV2 to TRBJ1-2; the D gene is possibly TRBD1 (5 bases). The V end was cut by 3 bases, the J end by 4 bases, with 9 bases between. The CDR3 length is 13 residues. The germline gives CDR1 SNHLY, CDR2 FYNNEI. The CDR3 loop reads CASSDDSSYGYTF. The CDR3 nucleotides are TGTGCCAGCAGTGACGACAGCTCCTATGGCTACACCTTC.

The genes are TRBV30 and TRBJ2-1, with TRBD2 matching 8 bases. The CDR3 contains 14 residues. Germline values: CDR1 GTSNPN, CDR2 SVGIG (reference sequence). Trimming cost V 2 bases and J 6 bases; bases outside gene matches: 6. CDR3 sequence (DNA): TGTGCCTGGAGTAGGAAGCGGGAGCCCAATGAGCAGTTCTTC. Translation gives CAWSRKREPNEQFF. Complete variable domain (other parts from reference TRBV30 and TRBJ2-1): SQTIHQWPATLVQPVGSPLSLECTVEGTSNPNLYWYRQAAGRGLQLLFYSVGIGQISSEVPQNLSASRPQDRQFILSSKKLLLSDSGFYLCAWSRKREPNEQFFGPGTRLTVL.

This rearrangement joins TRBV7-2 to TRBJ2-1; D is perhaps TRBD2 (5 bases). There are 18 residues in the CDR3. Germline loops: CDR1 SGHTA, CDR2 FQGNSA. Trimming pared 1 base from V and 0 bases from J, leaving 16 bases between. CDR3 nucleotide sequence: TGTGCCAGCAGCTTAGTGCGGAGGACCCCCCCCTCCTACAATGAGCAGTTCTTC. It codes for CASSLVRRTPPSYNEQFF.

This chain connects TRBV28 to TRBJ2-5; maybe TRBD1 (6 bases). V lost 6 bases to trimming and J lost 3 bases, with 11 bases between them. The CDR3 consists of 13 residues. Germline CDR1 is MDHEN and CDR2 is SYDVKM. CDR3: CASSRTGKETQYF. CDR3 coding DNA: TGTGCCAGCAGCCGAACAGGGAAAGAGACCCAGTACTTC.

This clone was counted a few times. V is TRBV6-5 and J is TRBJ1-5, with unresolved D. Germline CDR1 is MNHEY and CDR2 is SVGAGI. The CDR3 covers 14 residues. The ends were cut back, 6 bases at V and 11 bases at J, with 20 bases in the middle. CDR3 nucleotide sequence: TGTGCCAGCAGCTTTAGTGGAGAAGGAAGAGCCCAGCATTTT. Amino acid sequence: CASSFSGEGRAQHF.

This rearrangement joins TRBV6-5 to TRBJ1-1; D gene unclear. V was cut by 4 bases and J by 6 bases, with 9 bases left in between. CDR1 is MNHEY, CDR2 SVGAGI, per germline. The CDR3 consists of 12 residues. CDR3 DNA sequence: TGTGCCAGCAGTTCCCTTGGAGCTGAAGCTTTCTTT. It yields the protein CASSSLGAEAFF.

The count of this clone is one. The J gene is TRBJ1-1, the V gene TRBV14, with TRBD1 matching 8 bases. Trimming at V came to 4 bases and at J to 8 bases, leaving 6 bases not matched to a gene. Per the germline V gene, CDR1 is SGHDN and CDR2 is FVKESK. There are 13 residues in the CDR3. As DNA, the CDR3 is TGTGCCAGCAGCCCTCGGACAGGGAGCGAAGCTTTCTTT. Residues: CASSPRTGSEAFF.

The rearrangement joins TRBV28 to TRBJ2-3, with D perhaps TRBD2 (5 bases). Deletions cut 7 bases from V and 2 bases from J, with 10 bases between. Germline lookup yields CDR1 MDHEN and CDR2 SYDVKM. The CDR3 is made up of 13 amino acids. The CDR3 region has the DNA TGTGCCAGCACCGGCGGGCACACAGATACGCAGTATTTT. This codes for CASTGGHTDTQYF.

V is TRBV5-1 and J is TRBJ2-7; 11 bases map to TRBD2. The CDR3 is 14 amino acids. V was clipped by 3 bases and J by 4 bases; unmatched bases: 3. Germline V gene sequence: CDR1 SGHRS, CDR2 YFSETQ. CDR3 residues: CASSSGTSGYEQYF. The CDR3, as DNA: TGCGCCAGCAGCTCGGGGACTAGCGGTTACGAGCAGTACTTC.

The J gene is TRBJ2-1, the V gene TRBV11-2, with D possibly being TRBD2 (6 bases). The ends were cut back, 2 bases at V and 10 bases at J, with 9 bases in the middle. Germline CDR1 SGHAT, CDR2 FQNNGV. This CDR3 has 12 residues. CDR3 in amino acids: CASSLSGGEQFF. The CDR3 coding sequence is TGTGCCAGCAGCTTATCCGGGGGAGAGCAGTTCTTC.

This chain uses TRBV19 with TRBJ1-4, with TRBD1 identical over 7 bases. There are 14 residues in the CDR3. Germline CDR1 and CDR2: LNHDA and SQIVND (reference sequence). The junction had 8 bases not matched to a gene; V was cut back by 8 bases and J by 5 bases. In DNA form, the CDR3 reads TGTGCCAGTGCCGACAGGGCCCCCAATGAAAAACTGTTTTTT. This codes for CASADRAPNEKLFF.

This chain uses TRBV5-4 with TRBJ1-2; tentative D call: TRBD1 (6 bases). Germline CDR1 reads SGHNT; CDR2 reads YYREEE (reference sequence). V gave up 0 bases and J gave up 8 bases, with 14 bases separating them. The CDR3 extends over 14 amino acids. CDR3 residues: CASSLGQAKRGYTF. The CDR3, as DNA: TGTGCCAGCAGCTTGGGACAGGCCAAGCGGGGCTACACCTTC.

This chain connects TRBV5-1 to TRBJ2-1, with TRBD2 matching 9 bases. This CDR3 region has 19 residues. Germline lookup yields CDR1 SGHRS and CDR2 YFSETQ. J gave up 0 bases and V 0 bases, and 10 bases lay outside the gene matches. CDR3 residues: CASSLAGTSRNPSYNEQFF. CDR3 nucleotides: TGCGCCAGCAGCTTGGCAGGGACTAGCCGCAACCCCTCCTACAATGAGCAGTTCTTC.

The rearrangement links TRBV7-9 to TRBJ2-3; no firm D call. The CDR3 is 16 residues long. From germline, CDR1 is SEHNR and CDR2 FQNEAQ (reference sequence). Trimming removed 5 bases from V and 0 bases from J, with 15 bases in between. The CDR3 DNA reads TGTGCCAGCAGCAACCTCGATTTGGCTAGCACAGATACGCAGTATTTT. It encodes CASSNLDLASTDTQYF.

The chain couples TRBV10-3 to TRBJ1-1; TRBD1 agrees at 9 bases. The CDR3 extends over 15 amino acids. Germline V gene data show CDR1 as ENHRY and CDR2 as SYGVKD. V shed 4 bases, J shed 3 bases, and the junction held 6 bases outside the gene matches. CDR3 sequence: CAISGGTGPDTEAFF. Here the CDR3 DNA reads TGTGCCATCAGTGGCGGGACAGGGCCGGACACTGAAGCTTTCTTT.